This TCR beta chain was sequenced for a study of regulatory T cells in long-lasting Graves disease. The wider study: New Graves' disease cases had less than 3 months of antithyroid drugs. Study-level results: Persistent disease preferred TRBV28, TRBJ1-2 and TRBJ2-5; new disease, TRBV20-1 and TRBJ2-1. Sharing of public clonotypes was greater in persistent patients (more than 2,500) than in new patients (around 1,000).

Germline CDR1 is MDHEN and CDR2 is SYDVKM. This CDR3 spans 14 amino acids. The V end lost 4 bases, the J end lost 3 bases, and 12 bases lay between the germline ends. This clonotype was seen repeatedly, ten times or more. Its cognate antigen is unknown. Indicated time point: newly diagnosed GD, antithyroid drugs for less than 3 months. The authors made the TCR library using RNA they extracted from PBMCs. Combining iRepertoire HTBI primers with Arm-PCR of CDR3 regions, the authors built TCR beta libraries. TCRdb independently ran MiXCR on the multiplex PCR reads; one entry per CDR3 protein. The sample lists 300,000 to 400,000 distinct CDR3 sequences, less than 20% occurring once.

The chain recombines TRBV28 with TRBJ2-5; D remains unclear. This receptor was obtained from a female donor with Graves disease. Sequenced material: peripheral blood mononuclear cells (PBMCs), taken at new diagnosis, from a patient treated with antithyroid drugs. The CDR3 DNA follows: TGTGCCAGCAGTTCGCGTCAGTCTGAAGAGACCCAGTACTTC. Protein product: CASSSRQSEETQYF.